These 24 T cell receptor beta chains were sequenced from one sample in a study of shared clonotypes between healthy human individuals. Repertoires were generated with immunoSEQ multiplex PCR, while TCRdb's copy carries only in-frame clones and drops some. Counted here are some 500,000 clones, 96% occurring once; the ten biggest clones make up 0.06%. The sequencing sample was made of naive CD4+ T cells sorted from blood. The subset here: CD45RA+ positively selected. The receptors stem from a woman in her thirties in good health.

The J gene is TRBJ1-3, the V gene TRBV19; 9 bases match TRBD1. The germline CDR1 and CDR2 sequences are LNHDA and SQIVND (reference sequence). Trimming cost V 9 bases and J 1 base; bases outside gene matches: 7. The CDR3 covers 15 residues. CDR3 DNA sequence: TGTGCCAGCGGGGACAGGGTGAAATCTGGAAACACCATATATTTT. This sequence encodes CASGDRVKSGNTIYF. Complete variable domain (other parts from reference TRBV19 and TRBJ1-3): DGGITQSPKYLFRKEGQNVTLSCEQNLNHDAMYWYRQDPGQGLRLIYYSQIVNDFQKGDIAEGYSVSREKKESFPLTVTSAQKNPTAFYLCASGDRVKSGNTIYFGEGSWLTVV.

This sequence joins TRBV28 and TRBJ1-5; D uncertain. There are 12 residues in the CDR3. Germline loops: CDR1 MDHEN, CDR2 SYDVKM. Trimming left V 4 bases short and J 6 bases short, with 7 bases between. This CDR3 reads CASSSLGQPQHF. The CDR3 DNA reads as TGTGCCAGCAGTTCACTGGGTCAGCCCCAGCATTTT.

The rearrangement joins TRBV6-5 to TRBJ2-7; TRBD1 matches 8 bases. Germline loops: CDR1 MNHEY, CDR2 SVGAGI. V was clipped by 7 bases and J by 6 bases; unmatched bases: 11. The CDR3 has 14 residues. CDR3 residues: CASKLDRERGEQYF. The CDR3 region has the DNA TGTGCCAGCAAACTGGACAGGGAAAGGGGCGAGCAGTACTTC.

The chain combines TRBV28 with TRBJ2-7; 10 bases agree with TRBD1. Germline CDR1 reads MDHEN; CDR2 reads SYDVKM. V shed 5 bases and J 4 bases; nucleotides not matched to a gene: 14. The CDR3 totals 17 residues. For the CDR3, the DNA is TGTGCCAGCAGTCGACGGCTGGGCGGGACAGGGGCGTACGAGCAGTACTTC. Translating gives CASSRRLGGTGAYEQYF.

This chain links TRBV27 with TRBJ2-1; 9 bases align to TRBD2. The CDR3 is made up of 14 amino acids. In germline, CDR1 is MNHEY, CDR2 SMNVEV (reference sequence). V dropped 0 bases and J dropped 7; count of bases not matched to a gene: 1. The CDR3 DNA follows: TGTGCCAGCAGTTTATCGGCGGGAGGGAATGAGCAGTTCTTC. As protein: CASSLSAGGNEQFF.

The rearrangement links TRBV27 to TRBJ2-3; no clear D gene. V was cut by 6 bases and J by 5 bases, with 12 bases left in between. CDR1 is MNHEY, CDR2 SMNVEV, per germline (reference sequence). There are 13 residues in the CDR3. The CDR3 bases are TGTGCCAGCAGGGGTCGAGTAGTAGATACGCAGTATTTT. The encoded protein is CASRGRVVDTQYF.

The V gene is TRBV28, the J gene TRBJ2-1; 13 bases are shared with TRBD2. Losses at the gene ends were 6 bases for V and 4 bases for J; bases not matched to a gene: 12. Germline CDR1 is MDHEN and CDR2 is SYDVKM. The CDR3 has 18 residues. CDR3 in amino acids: CASSHRLAGGRRYNEQFF. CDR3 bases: TGTGCCAGCAGCCACCGACTAGCGGGAGGACGTAGGTACAATGAGCAGTTCTTC.

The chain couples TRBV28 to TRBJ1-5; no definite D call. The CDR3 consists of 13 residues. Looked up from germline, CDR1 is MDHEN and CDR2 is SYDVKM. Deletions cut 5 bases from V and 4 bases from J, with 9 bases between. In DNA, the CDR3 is TGTGCCAGCAGTGTCACACTAAATCAGCCCCAGCATTTT. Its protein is CASSVTLNQPQHF.

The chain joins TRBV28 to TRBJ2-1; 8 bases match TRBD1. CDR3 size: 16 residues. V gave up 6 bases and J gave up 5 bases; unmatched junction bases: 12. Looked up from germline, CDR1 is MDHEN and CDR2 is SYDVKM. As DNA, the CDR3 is TGTGCCAGCAGGCAAGACCGGGACAGGATGAACAATGAGCAGTTCTTC. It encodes CASRQDRDRMNNEQFF.

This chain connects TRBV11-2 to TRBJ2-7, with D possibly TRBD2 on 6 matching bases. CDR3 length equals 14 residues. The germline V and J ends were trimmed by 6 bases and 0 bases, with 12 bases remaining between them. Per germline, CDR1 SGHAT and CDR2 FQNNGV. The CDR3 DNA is TGTGCCAGCAGGCACTTCGGGGGCTCCTACGAGCAGTACTTC. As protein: CASRHFGGSYEQYF.

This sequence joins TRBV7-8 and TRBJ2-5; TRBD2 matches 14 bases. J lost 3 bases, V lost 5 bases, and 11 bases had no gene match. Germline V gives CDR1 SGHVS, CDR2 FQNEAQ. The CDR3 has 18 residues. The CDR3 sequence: CASSPILGTSGRKETQYF. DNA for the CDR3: TGTGCCAGCAGCCCAATCCTTGGGACTAGCGGGAGAAAAGAGACCCAGTACTTC.

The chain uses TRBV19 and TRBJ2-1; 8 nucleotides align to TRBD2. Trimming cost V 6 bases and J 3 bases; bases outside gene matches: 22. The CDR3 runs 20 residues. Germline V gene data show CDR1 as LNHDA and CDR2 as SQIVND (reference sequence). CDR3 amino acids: CASRHHPAGAGLVFYNEQFF. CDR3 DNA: TGTGCCAGTAGGCATCACCCAGCGGGAGCGGGTCTCGTCTTCTACAATGAGCAGTTCTTC.

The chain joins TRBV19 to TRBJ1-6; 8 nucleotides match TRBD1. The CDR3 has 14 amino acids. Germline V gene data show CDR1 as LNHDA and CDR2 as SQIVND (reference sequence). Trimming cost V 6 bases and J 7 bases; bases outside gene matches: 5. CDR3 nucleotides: TGTGCCAGTAGCAGGACAGGGCGCAATTCACCCCTCCACTTT. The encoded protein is CASSRTGRNSPLHF. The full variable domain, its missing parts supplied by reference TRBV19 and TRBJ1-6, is DGGITQSPKYLFRKEGQNVTLSCEQNLNHDAMYWYRQDPGQGLRLIYYSQIVNDFQKGDIAEGYSVSREKKESFPLTVTSAQKNPTAFYLCASSRTGRNSPLHFGNGTRLTVT.

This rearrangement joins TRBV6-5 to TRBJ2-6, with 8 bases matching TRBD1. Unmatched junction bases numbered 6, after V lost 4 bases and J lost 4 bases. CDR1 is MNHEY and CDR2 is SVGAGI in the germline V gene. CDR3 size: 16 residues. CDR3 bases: TGTGCCAGCAGTTCCACGACAGGGGTGGGGGCCAACGTCCTGACTTTC. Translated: CASSSTTGVGANVLTF.

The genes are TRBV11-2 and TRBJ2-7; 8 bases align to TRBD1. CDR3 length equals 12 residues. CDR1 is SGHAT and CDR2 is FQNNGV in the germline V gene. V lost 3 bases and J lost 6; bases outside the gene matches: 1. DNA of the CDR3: TGTGCCAGCAGCTTCAGGGGGCTCGAGCAGTACTTC. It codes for CASSFRGLEQYF.

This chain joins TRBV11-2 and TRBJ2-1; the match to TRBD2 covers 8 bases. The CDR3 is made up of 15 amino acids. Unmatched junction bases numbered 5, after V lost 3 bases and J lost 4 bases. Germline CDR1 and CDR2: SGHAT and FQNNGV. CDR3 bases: TGTGCCAGCAGCTTGGGAGCGGGGGTATACAATGAGCAGTTCTTC. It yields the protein CASSLGAGVYNEQFF.

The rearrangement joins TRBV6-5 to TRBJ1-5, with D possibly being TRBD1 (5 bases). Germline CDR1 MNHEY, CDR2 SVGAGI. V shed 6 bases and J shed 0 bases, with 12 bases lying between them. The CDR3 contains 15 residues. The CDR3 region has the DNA TGTGCCAGCAGGGCTGGGGGAGTTAGCAATCAGCCCCAGCATTTT. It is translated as CASRAGGVSNQPQHF.

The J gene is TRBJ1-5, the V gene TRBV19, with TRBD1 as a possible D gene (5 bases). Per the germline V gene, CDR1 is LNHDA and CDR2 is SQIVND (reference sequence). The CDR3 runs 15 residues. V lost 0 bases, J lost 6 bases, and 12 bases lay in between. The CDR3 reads CASSIEEGRLQPQHF. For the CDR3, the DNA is TGTGCCAGTAGTATAGAGGAGGGGCGTCTTCAGCCCCAGCATTTT. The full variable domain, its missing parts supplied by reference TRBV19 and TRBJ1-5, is DGGITQSPKYLFRKEGQNVTLSCEQNLNHDAMYWYRQDPGQGLRLIYYSQIVNDFQKGDIAEGYSVSREKKESFPLTVTSAQKNPTAFYLCASSIEEGRLQPQHFGDGTRLSIL.

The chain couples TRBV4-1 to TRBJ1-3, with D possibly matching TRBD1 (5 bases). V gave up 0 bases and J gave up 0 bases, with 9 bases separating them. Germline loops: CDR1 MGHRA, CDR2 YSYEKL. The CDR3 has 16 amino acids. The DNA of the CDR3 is TGCGCCAGCAGCCAAGATGGGGGGGACTCTGGAAACACCATATATTTT. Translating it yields CASSQDGGDSGNTIYF.

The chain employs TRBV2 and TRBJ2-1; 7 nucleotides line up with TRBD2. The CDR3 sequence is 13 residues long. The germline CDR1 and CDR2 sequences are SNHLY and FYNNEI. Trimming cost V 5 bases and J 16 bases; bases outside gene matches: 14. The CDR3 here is CASSLLMTSSKFF. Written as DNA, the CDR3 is TGTGCCAGCAGTCTACTAATGACTAGCTCTAAATTCTTC.

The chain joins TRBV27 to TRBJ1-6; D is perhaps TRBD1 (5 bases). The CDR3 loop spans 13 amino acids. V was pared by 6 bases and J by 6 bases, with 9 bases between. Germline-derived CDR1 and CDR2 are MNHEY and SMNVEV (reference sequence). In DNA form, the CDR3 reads TGTGCCAGCAGCTATGGGGGTAATTCACCCCTCCACTTT. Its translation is CASSYGGNSPLHF.

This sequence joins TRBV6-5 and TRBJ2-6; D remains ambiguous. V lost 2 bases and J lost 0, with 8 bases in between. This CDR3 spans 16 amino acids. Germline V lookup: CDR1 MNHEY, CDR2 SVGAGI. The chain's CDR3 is CASSYGQASGANVLTF. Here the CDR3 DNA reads TGTGCCAGCAGTTACGGGCAGGCCTCTGGGGCCAACGTCCTGACTTTC.

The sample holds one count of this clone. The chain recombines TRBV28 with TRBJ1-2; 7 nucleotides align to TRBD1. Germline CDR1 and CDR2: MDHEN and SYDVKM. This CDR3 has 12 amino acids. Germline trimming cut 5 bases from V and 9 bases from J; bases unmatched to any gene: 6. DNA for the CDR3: TGTGCCAGCAGTGCCCGACAGGGTCGCTACACCTTC. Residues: CASSARQGRYTF.

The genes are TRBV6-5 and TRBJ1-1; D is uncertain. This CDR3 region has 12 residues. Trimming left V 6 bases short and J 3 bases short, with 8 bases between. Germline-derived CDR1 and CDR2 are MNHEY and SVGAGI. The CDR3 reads CASRFGDTEAFF. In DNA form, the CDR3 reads TGTGCCAGCAGATTTGGTGACACTGAAGCTTTCTTT.